These T cell receptor beta chains were read from a single sample in a study of blood T cell repertoires in COVID-19. The data were produced by immunoSEQ multiplex PCR, yet TCRdb's version contains in-frame clones alone and is incomplete. This sample has 130,000 or so clones, with roughly 82% found just once. Source material: peripheral blood. The receptor source for this set is a human donor in a cohort sampled during active COVID-19. CDR3s include the opening cysteine and the closing phenylalanine or tryptophan. A D gene is named only where the DNA matches it firmly. Some rows have no size entry. The others give once, few or many, or a class for an expanded clone.

cdr3_length	v_call	clone_size	j_call	d_call	cdr3_aa	cdr3_nt
14	TRBV5-4	.	TRBJ2-3	.	CASSSWGLTDTQYF	TGTGCCAGCAGCTCGTGGGGGCTCACAGATACGCAGTATTTT
12	TRBV3-1/TRBV3-2	.	TRBJ2-1	.	CASSTNSNEQFF	TGTGCCAGCAGCACGAACAGCAATGAGCAGTTCTTC
14	TRBV29-1	.	TRBJ2-1	TRBD2	CSVAGTSGGAIKFF	TGCAGCGTTGCCGGGACTAGCGGGGGGGCCATAAAGTTCTTC
15	TRBV6-6	.	TRBJ2-3	.	CASSYSQGVPDTQYF	TGTGCCAGCAGTTACAGCCAGGGTGTACCAGATACGCAGTATTTT
16	TRBV10-3	.	TRBJ2-7	.	CAISDRSRQSSYEQYF	TGTGCCATCAGTGATCGGTCTCGACAGAGCTCCTACGAGCAGTACTTC
14	TRBV5-1	.	TRBJ1-2	.	CASSNSQGNYGYTF	TGCGCCAGCAGCAATTCTCAGGGGAACTATGGCTACACCTTC
16	TRBV15	few	TRBJ2-7	.	CATSRGPDSSPYEQYF	TGTGCCACCAGCAGGGGCCCGGACAGTTCCCCCTACGAGCAGTACTTC
16	TRBV6-2/TRBV6-3	.	TRBJ2-7	.	CASSYVRGTPSYEQYF	TGTGCCAGCAGTTACGTTCGCGGGACCCCCTCCTACGAGCAGTACTTC
15	TRBV28	.	TRBJ1-5	TRBD1	CASSPTGEGNQPQHF	TGTGCCAGCAGTCCGACAGGGGAAGGCAATCAGCCCCAGCATTTT
17	TRBV10-2	few	TRBJ1-6	.	CASTRAGGGAEVSPLHF	TGCGCCAGCACCCGGGCCGGTGGGGGCGCCGAGGTTTCACCCCTCCACTTT
13	TRBV10-3	.	TRBJ2-1	TRBD2	CAITGGENNQQFF	TGTGCCATCACGGGGGGGGAAAACAATCAGCAGTTCTTC
14	TRBV5-1	few	TRBJ2-3	TRBD2	CASSPGLATDTQYF	TGCGCCAGCAGCCCGGGACTAGCGACAGATACGCAGTATTTT
15	TRBV6-5	.	TRBJ2-2	TRBD1	CASSPGQGATGELFF	TGTGCCAGCAGCCCGGGACAGGGGGCTACCGGGGAGCTGTTTTTT
16	TRBV11-3	.	TRBJ2-3	TRBD2	CASSFAAGGHTDTQYF	TGTGCCAGCAGCTTTGCAGCGGGGGGGCACACAGATACGCAGTATTTT
13	TRBV5-4	.	TRBJ2-7	.	CASSLGQNYEQYF	TGTGCCAGCAGCTTGGGGCAGAACTACGAGCAGTACTTC
17	TRBV5-1	.	TRBJ1-2	TRBD1	CASSLNGPGGMGYGYTF	TGCGCCAGCAGCTTGAATGGCCCAGGGGGCATGGGCTATGGCTACACCTTC
16	TRBV5-3	.	TRBJ2-4	.	CARSLAPGSAKNIQYF	TGTGCCAGAAGCTTGGCGCCAGGGTCCGCCAAAAACATTCAGTACTTC
11	TRBV28	.	TRBJ2-7	.	CAAGTVYEQYF	TGTGCAGCAGGGACTGTCTACGAGCAGTACTTC
15	TRBV7-9	.	TRBJ2-2	.	CASSLVDSYTGELFF	TGTGCCAGCAGCTTAGTGGACAGCTACACCGGGGAGCTGTTTTTT